The entry below gives a single TCR beta chain sequence along with its context. This entry belongs to a study of shared clonotypes between healthy human individuals. Trimming removed 1 base at V and 7 bases at J, with 5 bases between. CDR3 size: 13 residues. Germline V gene sequence: CDR1 SGHDN, CDR2 FVKESK. Partitioning of CD4+ cells yielded a CD45RA+ naive subset and a CD45RA-negative memory subset. This table comes from immunoSEQ multiplex PCR, and its TCRdb copy is limited to in-frame clones, with some not included. This table has 1.4 million to 1.5 million clones, roughly 96% appearing once. The rearrangement links TRBV14 to TRBJ1-6; no clear D. The receptor's source is a man aged 30 to 39 in good health. Sequencing was performed on naive CD4+ T cells sorted from blood. Subset in this sample: CD45RA+ positively selected. DNA of the CDR3: TGTGCCAGCAGCCAAGCCTTAAATTCACCCCTCCACTTT. It yields the protein CASSQALNSPLHF.